These 2 T cell receptor beta chains came from one sample sequenced in a study of blood T cell repertoires in COVID-19. The method was immunoSEQ multiplex PCR; TCRdb's version includes in-frame clones alone and lacks a portion of them. The table includes some 120,000 clones, about 85% detected once. The specimen sequenced was peripheral blood. The receptors were sampled from a human donor in a cohort sampled during active COVID-19.

This rearrangement joins TRBV28 to TRBJ2-1; tentatively, D is TRBD2 (6 bases). Per germline, CDR1 MDHEN and CDR2 SYDVKM. V lost 10 bases and J 1 base, leaving 14 bases between the germline ends. This CDR3 region has 14 residues. CDR3 amino acids: CAIAGLNSYNEQFF. CDR3 DNA: TGTGCCATCGCGGGGCTTAATTCCTACAATGAGCAGTTCTTC.

The chain links TRBV18 to TRBJ2-5; D might be TRBD2 (7 bases). The CDR3 is made up of 15 amino acids. Germline V gene lookup returns CDR1 KGHSH and CDR2 LQKENI. Trimming left V 6 bases short and J 5 bases short, with 19 bases between. In nucleotides, the CDR3 is TGTGCCAGCTCCCCCATTACGGGGGGCTTGGAGACCCAGTACTTC. It yields the protein CASSPITGGLETQYF.